A selection of T cell receptor beta chains follows, all from one sample in a study of T cell repertoires and Cas9 in healthy adults. TCRdb's table, derived via immunoSEQ multiplex PCR, lists solely in-frame clones and lacks some. The sample lists about 15,000 clones, roughly nine tenths occurring once. Sequenced material: Tregs (CD4+, CD25+, CD127-, CD137-, CD154-) from PBMCs; culture status not recorded. These receptors all stem from a human donor in good health. The CDR3 runs from the conserved cysteine through the conserved F or W. The D gene is left open where the match is weak. Part of the rows lack a size; the others show once, few, many or a class for expanded clones.

V: TRBV23-1; D: NA; size: NA; J: TRBJ2-7; DNA: TGCGCCAGCAGTCAATCTCCGACAGGCGAAAACTACGAGCAGTACTTC; CDR3: CASSQSPTGENYEQYF
V: TRBV4-1; D: NA; size: NA; J: TRBJ1-5; DNA: TGCGCCAGCAGCCAAGATTATGGTCAGCCCCAGCATTTT; CDR3: CASSQDYGQPQHF
V: TRBV18; D: NA; size: NA; J: TRBJ1-5; DNA: TGTGCCAGCTCACCCTTGGGAACCCATCAGCCCCAGCATTTT; CDR3: CASSPLGTHQPQHF
V: TRBV11-2; D: NA; size: NA; J: TRBJ2-3; DNA: TGTGCCAGCAGCTTAGATCCATCGACAGATACGCAGTATTTT; CDR3: CASSLDPSTDTQYF
V: TRBV28; D: TRBD2; size: NA; J: TRBJ2-2; DNA: TGTGCCAGCAGTACACCGGGACTAGCGGGCTCCGGGGAGCTGTTTTTT; CDR3: CASSTPGLAGSGELFF
V: TRBV6-5; D: NA; size: NA; J: TRBJ1-5; DNA: TGTGCCAGCAGTTACGGGCGGAAGGGCCAGCCCCAGCATTTT; CDR3: CASSYGRKGQPQHF
V: TRBV19; D: NA; size: NA; J: TRBJ1-4; DNA: TGTGCCAGTAGTACCAGAACCTACCTTAATGAAAAACTGTTTTTT; CDR3: CASSTRTYLNEKLFF
V: TRBV10-3; D: NA; size: NA; J: TRBJ2-3; DNA: TGTGCCATCAGTGAGTCTAGGCAGCGCACAGATACGCAGTATTTT; CDR3: CAISESRQRTDTQYF
V: TRBV19; D: NA; size: NA; J: TRBJ1-5; DNA: TGTGCCAGTAGTATTTTGGGGGGAAGTCGTTCTCAGCCCCAGCATTTT; CDR3: CASSILGGSRSQPQHF
V: TRBV9; D: TRBD2; size: NA; J: TRBJ2-2; DNA: TGTGCCAGCAGCGGCGGGGGGGGCCTTGGCACCGGGGAGCTGTTTTTT; CDR3: CASSGGGGLGTGELFF
V: TRBV18; D: TRBD1; size: NA; J: TRBJ1-1; DNA: TGTGCCAGCTCACCTCGGACAGGGGGGATGAACACTGAAGCTTTCTTT; CDR3: CASSPRTGGMNTEAFF
V: TRBV5-4; D: NA; size: NA; J: TRBJ1-2; DNA: TGTGCCAGCAGCTTCGGGGGTTCGGGCAGATCCTATGGCTACACCTTC; CDR3: CASSFGGSGRSYGYTF
V: TRBV7-9; D: NA; size: NA; J: TRBJ1-2; DNA: TGTGCCAGCAGCTTCAGGGACTATGGCTACACCTTC; CDR3: CASSFRDYGYTF
V: TRBV5-6; D: NA; size: NA; J: TRBJ2-7; DNA: TGTGCCAGCAGCTTTAGGGGGATAGGATACGAGCAGTACTTC; CDR3: CASSFRGIGYEQYF
V: TRBV27; D: NA; size: once; J: TRBJ2-1; DNA: TGTGCCAGCACCCGAACGGGTTTTTACAATGAGCAGTTCTTC; CDR3: CASTRTGFYNEQFF
V: TRBV6-1; D: NA; size: NA; J: TRBJ1-1; DNA: TGTGCCAGCAGTGAGACGAGAGCTGAAGCTTTCTTT; CDR3: CASSETRAEAFF
V: TRBV5-5; D: TRBD2; size: NA; J: TRBJ2-1; DNA: TGTGCCAGCACCTATTCTCCGGGTCCGGGGGGGCCTATAAATGAGCAGTTCTTC; CDR3: CASTYSPGPGGPINEQFF